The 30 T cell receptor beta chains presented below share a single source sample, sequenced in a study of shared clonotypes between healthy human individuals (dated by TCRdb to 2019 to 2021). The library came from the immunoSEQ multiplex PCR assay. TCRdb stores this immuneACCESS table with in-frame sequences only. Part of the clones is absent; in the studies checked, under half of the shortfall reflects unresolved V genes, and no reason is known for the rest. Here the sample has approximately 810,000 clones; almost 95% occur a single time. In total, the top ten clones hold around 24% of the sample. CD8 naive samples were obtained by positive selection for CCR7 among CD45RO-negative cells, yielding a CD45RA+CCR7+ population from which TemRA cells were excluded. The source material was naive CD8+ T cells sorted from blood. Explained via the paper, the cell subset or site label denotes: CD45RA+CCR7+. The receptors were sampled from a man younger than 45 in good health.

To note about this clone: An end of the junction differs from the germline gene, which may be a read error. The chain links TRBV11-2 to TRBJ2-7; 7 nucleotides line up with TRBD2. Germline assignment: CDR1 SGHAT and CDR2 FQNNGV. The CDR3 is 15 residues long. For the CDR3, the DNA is TGTGCCAGCAGCTTAGGTCCCAGTACTAGCGAACTGCTCAATTTC. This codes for CASSLGPSTSELLNF. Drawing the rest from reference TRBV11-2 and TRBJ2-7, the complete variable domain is EAGVAQSPRYKIIEKRQSVAFWCNPISGHATLYWYQQILGQGPKLLIQFQNNGVVDDSQLPKDRFSAERLKGVDSTLKIQPAKLEDSAVYLCASSLGPSTSELLNFGPGTRLTVT.

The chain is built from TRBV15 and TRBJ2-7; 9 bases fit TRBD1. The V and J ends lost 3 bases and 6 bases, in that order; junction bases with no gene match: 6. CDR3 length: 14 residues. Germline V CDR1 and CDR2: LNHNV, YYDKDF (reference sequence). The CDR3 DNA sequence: TGTGCCACCAGCAGGCCGGGACAGGGTTTCGAGCAGTACTTC. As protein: CATSRPGQGFEQYF.

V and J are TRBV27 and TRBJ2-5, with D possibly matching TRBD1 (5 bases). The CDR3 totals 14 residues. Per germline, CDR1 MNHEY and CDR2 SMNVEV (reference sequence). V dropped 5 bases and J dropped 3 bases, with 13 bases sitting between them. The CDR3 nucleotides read TGTGCCAGCAGTCCCTTCGACAGAGAAGAGACCCAGTACTTC. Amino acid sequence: CASSPFDREETQYF.

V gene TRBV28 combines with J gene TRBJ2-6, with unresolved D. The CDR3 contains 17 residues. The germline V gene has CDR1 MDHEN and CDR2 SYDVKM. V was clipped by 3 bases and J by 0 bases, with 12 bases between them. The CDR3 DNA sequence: TGTGCCAGCAGTTTGGCCGGAAGTAACTCTGGGGCCAACGTCCTGACTTTC. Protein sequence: CASSLAGSNSGANVLTF.

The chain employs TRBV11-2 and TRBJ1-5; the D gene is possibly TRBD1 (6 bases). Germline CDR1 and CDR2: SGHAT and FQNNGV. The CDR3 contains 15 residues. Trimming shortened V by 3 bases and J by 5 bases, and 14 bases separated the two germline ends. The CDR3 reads CASSFDTGPDQPQHF. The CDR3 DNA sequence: TGTGCCAGCAGCTTTGATACAGGGCCCGATCAGCCCCAGCATTTT. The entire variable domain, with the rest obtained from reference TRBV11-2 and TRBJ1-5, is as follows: EAGVAQSPRYKIIEKRQSVAFWCNPISGHATLYWYQQILGQGPKLLIQFQNNGVVDDSQLPKDRFSAERLKGVDSTLKIQPAKLEDSAVYLCASSFDTGPDQPQHFGDGTRLSIL.

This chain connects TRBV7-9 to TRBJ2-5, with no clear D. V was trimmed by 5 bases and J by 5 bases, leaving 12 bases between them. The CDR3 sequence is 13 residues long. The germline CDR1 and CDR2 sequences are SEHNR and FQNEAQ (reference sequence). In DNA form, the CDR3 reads TGTGCCAGCAGCCCCTCCCTCGGGGAGACCCAGTACTTC. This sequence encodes CASSPSLGETQYF.

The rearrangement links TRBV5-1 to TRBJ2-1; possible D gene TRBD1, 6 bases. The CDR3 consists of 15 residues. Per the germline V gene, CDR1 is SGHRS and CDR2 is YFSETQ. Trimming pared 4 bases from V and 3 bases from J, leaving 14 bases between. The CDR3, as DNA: TGCGCCAGCAGCGCGGACAGAAGCTACTACAATGAGCAGTTCTTC. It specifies CASSADRSYYNEQFF.

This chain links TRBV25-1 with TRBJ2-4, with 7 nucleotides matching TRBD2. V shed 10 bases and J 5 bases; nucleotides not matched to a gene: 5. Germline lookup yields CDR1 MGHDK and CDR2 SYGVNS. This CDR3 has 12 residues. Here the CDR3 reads CATGGVENIQYF. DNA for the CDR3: TGTGCCACGGGGGGAGTCGAAAACATTCAGTACTTC.

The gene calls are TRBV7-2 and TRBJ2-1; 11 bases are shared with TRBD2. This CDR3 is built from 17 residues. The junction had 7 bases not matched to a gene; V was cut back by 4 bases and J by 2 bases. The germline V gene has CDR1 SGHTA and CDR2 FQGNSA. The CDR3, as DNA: TGTGCCAGCAGCTACACTAGCGGGAGTGGACCCTACAATGAGCAGTTCTTC. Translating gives CASSYTSGSGPYNEQFF.

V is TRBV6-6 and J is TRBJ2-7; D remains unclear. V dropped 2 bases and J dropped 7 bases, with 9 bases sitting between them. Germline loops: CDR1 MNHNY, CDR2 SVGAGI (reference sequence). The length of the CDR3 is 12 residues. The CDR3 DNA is TGTGCCAGCAGTTACGGTAATCCGGAGCAGTACTTC. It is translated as CASSYGNPEQYF.

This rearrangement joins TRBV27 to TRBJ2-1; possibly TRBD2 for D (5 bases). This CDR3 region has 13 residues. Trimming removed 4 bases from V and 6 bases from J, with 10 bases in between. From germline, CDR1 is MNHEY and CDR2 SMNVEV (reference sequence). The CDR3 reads CASSWAAGNEQFF. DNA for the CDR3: TGTGCCAGCAGTTGGGCCGCGGGCAATGAGCAGTTCTTC.

This CDR3 is CASSFGDGEYQETQYF. The CDR3 coding sequence is TGTGCCAGCAGTTTTGGTGACGGAGAGTACCAAGAGACCCAGTACTTC. The V and J genes are TRBV28 and TRBJ2-5; D is unresolved. Trimming removed 3 bases at V and 0 bases at J, with 14 bases between. Per germline, CDR1 MDHEN and CDR2 SYDVKM. The CDR3 runs to 16 residues.

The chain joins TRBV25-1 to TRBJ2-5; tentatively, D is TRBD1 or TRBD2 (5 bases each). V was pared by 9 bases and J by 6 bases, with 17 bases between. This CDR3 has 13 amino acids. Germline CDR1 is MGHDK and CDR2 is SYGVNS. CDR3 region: CASNTRWGKTQYF. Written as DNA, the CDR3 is TGTGCCAGTAATACTCGGTGGGGGAAGACCCAGTACTTC. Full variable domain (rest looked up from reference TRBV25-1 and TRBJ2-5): EADIYQTPRYLVIGTGKKITLECSQTMGHDKMYWYQQDPGMELHLIHYSYGVNSTEKGDLSSESTVSRIRTEHFPLTLESARPSHTSQYLCASNTRWGKTQYFGPGTRLLVL.

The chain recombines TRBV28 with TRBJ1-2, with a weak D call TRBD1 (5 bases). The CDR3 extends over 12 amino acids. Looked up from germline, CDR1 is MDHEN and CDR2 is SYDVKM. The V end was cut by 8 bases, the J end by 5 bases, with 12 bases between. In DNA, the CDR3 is TGTGCCAGCGACAGTGCACTATATGGCTACACCTTC. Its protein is CASDSALYGYTF.

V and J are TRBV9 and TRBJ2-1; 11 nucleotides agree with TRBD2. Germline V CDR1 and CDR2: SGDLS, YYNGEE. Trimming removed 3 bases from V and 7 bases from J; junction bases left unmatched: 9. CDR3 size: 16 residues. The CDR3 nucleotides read TGTGCCAGCAGCGGTACTAGCGGGAGTCGTGGAAATGAGCAGTTCTTC. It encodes CASSGTSGSRGNEQFF.

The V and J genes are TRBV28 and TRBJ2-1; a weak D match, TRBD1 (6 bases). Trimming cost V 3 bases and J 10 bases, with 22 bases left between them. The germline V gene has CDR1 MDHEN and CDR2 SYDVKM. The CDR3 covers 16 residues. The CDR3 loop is CASSFARPARGYEQFF. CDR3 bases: TGTGCCAGCAGTTTCGCTCGACCAGCTAGGGGGTACGAGCAGTTCTTC.

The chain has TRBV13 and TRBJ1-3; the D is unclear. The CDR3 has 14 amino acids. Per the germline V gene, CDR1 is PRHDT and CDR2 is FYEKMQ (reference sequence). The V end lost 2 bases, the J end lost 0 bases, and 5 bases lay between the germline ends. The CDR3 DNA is TGTGCCAGCAGCTTATCCGCCTCTGGAAACACCATATATTTT. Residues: CASSLSASGNTIYF.

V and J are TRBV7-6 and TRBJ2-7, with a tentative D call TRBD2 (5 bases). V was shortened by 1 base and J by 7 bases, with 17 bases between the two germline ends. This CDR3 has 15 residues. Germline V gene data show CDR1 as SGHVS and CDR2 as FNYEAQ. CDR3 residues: CASSLGHGIQGEQYF. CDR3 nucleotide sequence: TGTGCCAGCAGCTTAGGGCACGGGATCCAAGGGGAGCAGTACTTC.

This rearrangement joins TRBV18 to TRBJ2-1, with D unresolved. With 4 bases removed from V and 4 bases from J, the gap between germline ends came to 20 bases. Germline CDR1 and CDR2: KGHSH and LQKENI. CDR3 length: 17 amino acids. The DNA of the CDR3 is TGTGCCAGCTCACTCCATGAGTCGTCCTCCTTTTACAATGAGCAGTTCTTC. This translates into CASSLHESSSFYNEQFF.

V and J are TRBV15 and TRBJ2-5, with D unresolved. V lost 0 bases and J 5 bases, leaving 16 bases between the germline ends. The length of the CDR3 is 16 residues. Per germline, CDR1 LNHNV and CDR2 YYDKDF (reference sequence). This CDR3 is CATSRDLRTARETQYF. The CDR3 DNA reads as TGTGCCACCAGCAGAGATCTGAGAACGGCCCGGGAGACCCAGTACTTC.

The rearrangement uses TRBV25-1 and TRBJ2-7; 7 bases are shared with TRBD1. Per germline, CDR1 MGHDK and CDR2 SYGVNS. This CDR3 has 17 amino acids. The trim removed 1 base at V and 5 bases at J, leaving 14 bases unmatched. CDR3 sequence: CASSEFLTMDRRNEQYF. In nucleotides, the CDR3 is TGTGCCAGCAGTGAATTTCTCACCATGGACAGGCGCAACGAGCAGTACTTC.

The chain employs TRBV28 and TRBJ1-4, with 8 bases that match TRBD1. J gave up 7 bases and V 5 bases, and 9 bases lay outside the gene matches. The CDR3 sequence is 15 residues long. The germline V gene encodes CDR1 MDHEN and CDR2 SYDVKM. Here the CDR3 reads CASSPLDRAGEKLFF. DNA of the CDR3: TGTGCCAGCAGTCCGTTGGACAGGGCCGGTGAAAAACTGTTTTTT.

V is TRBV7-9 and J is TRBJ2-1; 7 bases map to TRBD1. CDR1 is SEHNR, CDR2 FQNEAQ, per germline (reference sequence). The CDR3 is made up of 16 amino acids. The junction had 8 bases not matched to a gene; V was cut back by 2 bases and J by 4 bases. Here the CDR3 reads CASSLRTGLGYNEQFF. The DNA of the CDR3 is TGTGCCAGCAGCTTACGGACAGGTCTGGGATACAATGAGCAGTTCTTC.

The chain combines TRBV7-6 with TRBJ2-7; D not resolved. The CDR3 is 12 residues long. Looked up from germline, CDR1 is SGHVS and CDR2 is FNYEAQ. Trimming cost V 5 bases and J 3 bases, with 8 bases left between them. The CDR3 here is CASSPTNYEQYF. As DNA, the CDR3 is TGTGCCAGCAGCCCGACCAACTACGAGCAGTACTTC.

The CDR3 coding sequence is TGTGCCTCGGCGGGTGAGACTTATGGCTACACCTTC. Protein product: CASAGETYGYTF. The rearrangement joins TRBV30 to TRBJ1-2; unclear D gene. CDR3 size: 12 residues. The germline V and J ends were trimmed by 7 bases and 5 bases, with 14 bases remaining between them. From germline, CDR1 is GTSNPN and CDR2 SVGIG (reference sequence).

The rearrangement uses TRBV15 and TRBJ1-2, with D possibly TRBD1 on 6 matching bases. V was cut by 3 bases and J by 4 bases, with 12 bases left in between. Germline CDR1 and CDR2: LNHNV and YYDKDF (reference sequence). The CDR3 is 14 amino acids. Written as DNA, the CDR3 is TGTGCCACCAGCAGCGAGGACAGAACCTATGGCTACACCTTC. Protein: CATSSEDRTYGYTF.

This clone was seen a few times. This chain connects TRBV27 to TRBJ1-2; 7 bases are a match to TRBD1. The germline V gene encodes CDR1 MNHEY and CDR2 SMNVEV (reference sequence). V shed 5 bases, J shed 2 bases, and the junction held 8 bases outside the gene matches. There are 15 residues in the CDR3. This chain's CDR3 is CASSLHRGGNYGYTF. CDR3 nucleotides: TGTGCCAGCAGTCTACACAGGGGCGGCAACTATGGCTACACCTTC.

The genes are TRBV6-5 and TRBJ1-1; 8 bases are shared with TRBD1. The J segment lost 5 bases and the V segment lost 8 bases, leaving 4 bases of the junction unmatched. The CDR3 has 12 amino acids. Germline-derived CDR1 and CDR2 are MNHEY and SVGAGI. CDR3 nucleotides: TGTGCCAGCGGACAGGGAGGGACTGAAGCTTTCTTT. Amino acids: CASGQGGTEAFF.

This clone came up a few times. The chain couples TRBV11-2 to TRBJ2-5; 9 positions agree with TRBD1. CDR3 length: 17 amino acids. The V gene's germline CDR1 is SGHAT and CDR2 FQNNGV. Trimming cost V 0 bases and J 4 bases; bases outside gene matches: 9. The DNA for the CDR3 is TGTGCCAGCAGCTTAGATTGGAGACAGGGGGTTGGAGAGACCCAGTACTTC. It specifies CASSLDWRQGVGETQYF.

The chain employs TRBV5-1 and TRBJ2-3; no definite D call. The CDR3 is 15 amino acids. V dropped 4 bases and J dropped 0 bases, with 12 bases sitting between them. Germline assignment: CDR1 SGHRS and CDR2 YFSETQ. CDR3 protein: CASSPRTFSTDTQYF. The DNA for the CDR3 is TGCGCCAGCAGCCCACGCACTTTTAGCACAGATACGCAGTATTTT.